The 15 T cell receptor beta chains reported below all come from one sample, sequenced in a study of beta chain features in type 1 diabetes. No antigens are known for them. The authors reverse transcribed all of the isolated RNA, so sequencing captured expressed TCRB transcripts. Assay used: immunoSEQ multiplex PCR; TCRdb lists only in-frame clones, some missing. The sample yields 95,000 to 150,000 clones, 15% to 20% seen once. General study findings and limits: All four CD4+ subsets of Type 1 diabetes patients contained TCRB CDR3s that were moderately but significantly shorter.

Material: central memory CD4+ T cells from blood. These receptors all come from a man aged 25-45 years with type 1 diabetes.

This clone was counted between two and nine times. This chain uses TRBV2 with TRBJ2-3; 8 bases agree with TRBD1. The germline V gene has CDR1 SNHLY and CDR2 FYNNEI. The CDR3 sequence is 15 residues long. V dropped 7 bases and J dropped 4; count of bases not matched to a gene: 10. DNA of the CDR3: TGTGCCAGCACCTCCGGACAGGGTGGCCCAGATACGCAGTATTTT. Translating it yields CASTSGQGGPDTQYF.

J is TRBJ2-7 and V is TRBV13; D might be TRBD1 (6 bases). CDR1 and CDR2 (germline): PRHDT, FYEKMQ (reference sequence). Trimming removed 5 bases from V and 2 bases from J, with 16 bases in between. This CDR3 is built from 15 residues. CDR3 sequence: CASSPSDSRTYEQYF. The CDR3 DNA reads TGTGCCAGCAGCCCATCGGACAGCCGGACCTACGAGCAGTACTTC.

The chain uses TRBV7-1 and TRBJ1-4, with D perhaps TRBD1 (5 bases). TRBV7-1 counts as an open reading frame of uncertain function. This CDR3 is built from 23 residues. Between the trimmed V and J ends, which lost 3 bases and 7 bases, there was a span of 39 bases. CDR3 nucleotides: TGTGCCAGCAGCTCCAAAGCCTTCGGTTATTGGGACCCGCATTTGACGATAAGTGAAAAACTGTTTTTT. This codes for CASSSKAFGYWDPHLTISEKLFF.

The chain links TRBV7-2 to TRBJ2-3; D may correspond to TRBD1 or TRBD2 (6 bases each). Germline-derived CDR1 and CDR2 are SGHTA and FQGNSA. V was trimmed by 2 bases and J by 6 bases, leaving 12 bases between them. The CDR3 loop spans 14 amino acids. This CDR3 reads CASSLWGAVDTQYF. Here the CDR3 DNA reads TGTGCCAGCAGCTTATGGGGGGCAGTTGATACGCAGTATTTT.

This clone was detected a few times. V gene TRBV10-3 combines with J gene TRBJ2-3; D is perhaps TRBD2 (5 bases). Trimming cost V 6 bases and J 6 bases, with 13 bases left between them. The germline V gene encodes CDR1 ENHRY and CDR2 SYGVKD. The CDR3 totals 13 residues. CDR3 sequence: CAIRTGKEDTQYF. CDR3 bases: TGTGCCATCAGGACCGGGAAGGAGGATACGCAGTATTTT.

The CDR3 coding sequence is TGTGCCGGGGAGGGAATAGCCTATGGCTACACCTTC. It translates to CAGEGIAYGYTF. The genes are TRBV30 and TRBJ1-2; no definite D call. Germline V CDR1 and CDR2: GTSNPN, SVGIG (reference sequence). This CDR3 is built from 12 residues. The V and J ends lost 8 bases and 4 bases respectively, with 14 bases between them. Together with reference TRBV30 and TRBJ1-2, the CDR3 gives the full variable domain: SQTIHQWPATLVQPVGSPLSLECTVEGTSNPNLYWYRQAAGRGLQLLFYSVGIGQISSEVPQNLSASRPQDRQFILSSKKLLLSDSGFYLCAGEGIAYGYTFGSGTRLTVV.

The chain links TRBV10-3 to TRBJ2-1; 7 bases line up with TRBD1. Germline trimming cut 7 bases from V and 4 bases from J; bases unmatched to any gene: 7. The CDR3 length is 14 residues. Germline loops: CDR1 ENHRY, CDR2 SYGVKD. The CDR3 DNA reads TGTGCCATCACCCAGGGACAGCCTTACAATGAGCAGTTCTTC. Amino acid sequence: CAITQGQPYNEQFF.

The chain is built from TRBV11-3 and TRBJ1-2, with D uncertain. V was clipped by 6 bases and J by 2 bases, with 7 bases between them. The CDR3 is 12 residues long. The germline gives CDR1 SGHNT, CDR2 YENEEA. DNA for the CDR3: TGTGCCAGCAGTTCTGACAACTATGGCTACACCTTC. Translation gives CASSSDNYGYTF.

CDR3 DNA sequence: TGTGCCAGCAGCTTTAAGACAGGGGCAGGCTACGAGCAGTACTTC. Protein product: CASSFKTGAGYEQYF. This chain joins TRBV7-2 and TRBJ2-7, with 8 bases fitting TRBD1. Germline CDR1 and CDR2: SGHTA and FQGNSA. The CDR3 has 15 residues. Germline trimming cut 3 bases from V and 3 bases from J; bases unmatched to any gene: 7. The full variable domain, completed using reference TRBV7-2 and TRBJ2-7, is GAGVSQSPSNKVTEKGKDVELRCDPISGHTALYWYRQSLGQGLEFLIYFQGNSAPDKSGLPSDRFSAERTGGSVSTLTIQRTQQEDSAVYLCASSFKTGAGYEQYFGPGTRLTVT.

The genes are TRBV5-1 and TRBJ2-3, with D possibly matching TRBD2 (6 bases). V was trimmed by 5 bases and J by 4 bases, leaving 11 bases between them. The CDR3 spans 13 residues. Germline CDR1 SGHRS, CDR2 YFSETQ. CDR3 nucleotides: TGCGCCAGCAGGCCTGGGGGGTCAGATACGCAGTATTTT. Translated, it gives CASRPGGSDTQYF.

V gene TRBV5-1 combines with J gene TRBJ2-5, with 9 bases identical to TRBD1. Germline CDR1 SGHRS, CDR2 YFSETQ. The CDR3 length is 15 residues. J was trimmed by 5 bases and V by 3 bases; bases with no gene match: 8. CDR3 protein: CASSSLQGAGETQYF. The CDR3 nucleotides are TGCGCCAGCAGCTCCCTACAGGGGGCTGGCGAGACCCAGTACTTC.

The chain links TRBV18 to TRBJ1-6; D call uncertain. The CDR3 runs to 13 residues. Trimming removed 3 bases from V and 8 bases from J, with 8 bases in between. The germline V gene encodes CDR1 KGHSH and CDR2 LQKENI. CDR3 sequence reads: CASSPQSHSPLHF. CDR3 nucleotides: TGTGCCAGCTCACCTCAGTCCCATTCACCCCTCCACTTT.

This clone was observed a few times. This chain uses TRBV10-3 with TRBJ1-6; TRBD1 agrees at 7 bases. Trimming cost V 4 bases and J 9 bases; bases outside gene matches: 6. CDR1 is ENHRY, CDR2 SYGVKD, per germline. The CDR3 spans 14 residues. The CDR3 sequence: CAISGSGGRSPLHF. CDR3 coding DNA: TGTGCCATCAGTGGATCAGGGGGTCGTTCACCCCTCCACTTT.

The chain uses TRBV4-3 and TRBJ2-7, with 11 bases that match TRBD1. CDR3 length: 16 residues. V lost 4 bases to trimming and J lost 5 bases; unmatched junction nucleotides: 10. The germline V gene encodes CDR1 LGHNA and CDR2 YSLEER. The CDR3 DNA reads TGCGCCAGCAGCCTCGGAAGCGGGACAGGGGGGGACGAGCAGTACTTC. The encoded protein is CASSLGSGTGGDEQYF.

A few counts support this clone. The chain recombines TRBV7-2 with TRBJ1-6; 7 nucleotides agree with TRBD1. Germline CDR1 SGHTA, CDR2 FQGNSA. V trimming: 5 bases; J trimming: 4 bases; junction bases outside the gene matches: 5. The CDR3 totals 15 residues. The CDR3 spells CASSQGDIYNSPLHF. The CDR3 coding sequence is TGTGCCAGCAGCCAGGGGGACATTTATAATTCACCCCTCCACTTT.